Sequencing of this T cell receptor beta chain was carried out in a study of blood T cell repertoires in COVID-19. The table came from immunoSEQ multiplex PCR; TCRdb's copy has only in-frame clones and leaves some out. The top ten hold over 2% of the sample, which has 180,000 or so clones, roughly 84% seen once. With 3 bases removed from V and 6 bases from J, the gap between germline ends came to 5 bases. The CDR3 loop spans 10 amino acids. Germline V gives CDR1 GTSNPN, CDR2 SVGIG (reference sequence). This TCR was recovered from a human donor with acute or convalescent COVID-19. The donor label of this sample is uncertain. Sequencing was carried out using peripheral blood. This rearrangement joins TRBV30 to TRBJ1-2; no reliable D call. The CDR3 DNA sequence: TGTGCCTGGAGGGCCCATGGCTACACCTTC. Protein product: CAWRAHGYTF.